Listed below are T cell receptor beta chains from one sample, sequenced in a study of blood T cell repertoires in COVID-19. Assay: immunoSEQ multiplex PCR; the TCRdb copy retains only in-frame clones and omits some. The repertoire holds some 300,000 clones, with approximately 85% as singletons. Sequenced input: PBMCs or T cells enriched from blood (not recorded which). Every receptor here comes from a woman in her twenties or thirties who had recovered from COVID-19. CDR3s include the opening cysteine and the closing phenylalanine or tryptophan. The D gene is left open where the match is weak. Only some rows state a clone size, as once, few, many or a class for expanded clones.

d_call j_call v_call clone_size cdr3_nt cdr3_aa
TRBD2 TRBJ2-5 TRBV5-8 - TGTGCCAGCAGCATAGGGACTAGCGGGGGTCAAGAGACCCAGTACTTC CASSIGTSGGQETQYF
TRBD1 TRBJ1-2 TRBV11-2 - TGTGCCAGCAGCTTAGTCGGGACAGTTCCCCCGACGGGCTACACCTTC CASSLVGTVPPTGYTF
TRBD2 TRBJ2-3 TRBV5-3 - TGTGCCAGAAGCCTGAGTAGGACTAGCGGAGACACAGATACGCAGTATTTT CARSLSRTSGDTDTQYF
- TRBJ1-3 TRBV3-1/TRBV3-2 - TGTGCCAGCAGCCAAGTTACAAGCTCTGGAAACACCATATATTTT CASSQVTSSGNTIYF
TRBD1 TRBJ1-1 TRBV5-1 - TGCGCCAGCAGCTCACACGACACCGGGACAGTGAACACTGAAGCTTTCTTT CASSSHDTGTVNTEAFF
- TRBJ1-1 TRBV12-3/TRBV12-4 - TGTGCCAGCAGTTTAGACAGGGCCGGCATCTTT CASSLDRAGIF
TRBD1 TRBJ1-4 TRBV5-1 - TGCGCCAGCAGCTTGGCCTCGACAGGGGGTGGGCCGGAAAAACTGTTTTTT CASSLASTGGGPEKLFF
- TRBJ2-1 TRBV4-1 - TGCGCCAGCAGCGATACCCCTCAGAACAATGAGCAGTTCTTC CASSDTPQNNEQFF
- TRBJ2-1 TRBV21-1 - TGTGCCAGCAGCAAAGGTTTGGCTAGCGGGAAAGGTTTGGGGTCCTACAATGAGCAGTTCTTC CASSKGLASGKGLGSYNEQFF
- TRBJ2-1 TRBV6-1 - TGTGCCAGCAGTGAAGGTTGGGGAGCGGAAAATGAGCAGTTCTTC CASSEGWGAENEQFF
- TRBJ1-1 TRBV6-5 - TGTGCCAGCAGTTACGAGGCAGGGGCGGGTGGAGCTGAAGCTTTCTTT CASSYEAGAGGAEAFF
TRBD1 TRBJ1-6 TRBV18 - TGTGCCAGCTCACCAGCCGGACAGGGGAGCTATTCACCCCTCCACTTT CASSPAGQGSYSPLHF
TRBD1 TRBJ2-7 TRBV27 - TGTGCCAGCAGTTCGGACAGGGGTCACTCCTCTGTCTACGAGCAGTACTTC CASSSDRGHSSVYEQYF
- TRBJ2-7 TRBV7-2 - TGTGCCAGCAGCCTATCGGGCGGGCACTCCTACGAGCAGTACTTC CASSLSGGHSYEQYF
- TRBJ2-7 TRBV7-3 - TGTGCCAGCAGCTTACCTCGGGACTCCGGCGAGCAGTACTTC CASSLPRDSGEQYF
TRBD1 TRBJ2-1 TRBV9 - TGTGCCAGCAGCGTAGGAACCAAGGACAGGGGAGAGGAGCAGTTCTTC CASSVGTKDRGEEQFF
- TRBJ1-6 TRBV9 - TGTGCCAGCAGCGTAGGCGGGCAGAGCTCCTATAATTCACCCCTCCACTTT CASSVGGQSSYNSPLHF
TRBD1 TRBJ1-2 TRBV19 - TGTGCCAGTTTGGACAGGTCCGTCGGGGGAAACTATGGCTACACCTTC CASLDRSVGGNYGYTF
TRBD1 TRBJ2-7 TRBV5-5 - TGTGCCAGCAGCAAACTTGTCGACAGGGGGACCTACGAGCAGTACTTC CASSKLVDRGTYEQYF
- TRBJ2-5 TRBV9 - TGTGCCAGCAGCCCAGACCCCCGGGTCCCCACCCGGGCCCAGTACTTC CASSPDPRVPTRAQYF
- TRBJ2-5 TRBV5-4 - TGTGCCAGCAGCTTACAGGGTCTGGAGACCCAGTACTTC CASSLQGLETQYF
- TRBJ2-1 TRBV9 - TGTGCCAGCAGCGTAGAACCGGACAATTACAATGAGCAGTTCTTC CASSVEPDNYNEQFF
TRBD1 TRBJ1-2 TRBV2 - TGTGCCACAAAACAGGGGAGCTATGGCTACACCTTC CATKQGSYGYTF
TRBD1 TRBJ1-4 TRBV7-2 - TGTGCCAGCAGCTGGGGACAGGGTAATCCGTCCTTATACGAAAAACTGTTTTTT CASSWGQGNPSLYEKLFF
- TRBJ1-1 TRBV27 - TGTGCCAGCAGTTTAACGTCCGGGGGCACTGAAGCTTTCTTT CASSLTSGGTEAFF
TRBD2 TRBJ2-3 TRBV5-1 - TGCGCCAGCAGCTTGCTCGGGACTAGCGGTGTGACAGATACGCAGTATTTT CASSLLGTSGVTDTQYF
TRBD1 TRBJ1-4 TRBV6-5 - TGTGCCAGCCGGGACAGGTGGGAAAAACTGTTTTTT CASRDRWEKLFF
- TRBJ2-5 TRBV3-1/TRBV3-2 once TGTGCCAGCAGCCTTCCGGAGTCCTCGGAGACCCAGTACTTC CASSLPESSETQYF
- TRBJ1-5 TRBV6-5 - TGTGCCAGCAGTTACGCACAGGGCAATCAGCCCCAGCATTTT CASSYAQGNQPQHF
- TRBJ1-1 TRBV28 - TGTGCCAGCAGTTTACCGGTGGACACTGAAGCTTTCTTT CASSLPVDTEAFF
TRBD2 TRBJ2-1 TRBV6-1 - TGTGCCAGCAGTGAAGATCTCCTAGCGGGTATCTACAATGAGCAGTTCTTC CASSEDLLAGIYNEQFF
- TRBJ1-2 TRBV6-4 - TGTGCCAGCAGTGCCTTCAGTTGGGGGCGCGGCTTTGGCTACACCTTC CASSAFSWGRGFGYTF
TRBD1 TRBJ1-2 TRBV28 - TGTGCCAGCAGTTCCCGACAGGGGTACTATGGCTACACCTTC CASSSRQGYYGYTF
- TRBJ2-5 TRBV11-2 - TGTGCCAGCAGCACGCGACCCAGGGGTAGATGGGAGACCCAGTACTTC CASSTRPRGRWETQYF
- TRBJ1-1 TRBV2 - TGTGCCAGCGACCTGGAGGGCACTGAAGCTTTCTTT CASDLEGTEAFF
TRBD1 TRBJ2-2 TRBV29-1 - TGCAGCGTCGACAGGGCAAACACCGGGGAGCTGTTTTTT CSVDRANTGELFF
TRBD2 TRBJ2-5 TRBV2 - TGTGCCAGCAGTGACGATGCGGGACTACAAGAGACCCAGTACTTC CASSDDAGLQETQYF
- TRBJ1-4 TRBV27 - TGTGCCAGCAGTTTGTCGGTAGCGACTAATGAAAAACTGTTTTTT CASSLSVATNEKLFF
- TRBJ2-7 TRBV2 - TGTGCCAGCAGACCCAGGGGCAGGACCTACGAGCAGTACTTC CASRPRGRTYEQYF
- TRBJ2-1 TRBV18 - TGTGCCAGCTCACCAAAACAGGTTGGCCTACACAATGAGCAGTTCTTC CASSPKQVGLHNEQFF
- TRBJ1-6 TRBV7-9 - TGTGCCAGCAGTTTTAATTCGGGGTTTAATTCACCCCTCCACTTT CASSFNSGFNSPLHF
TRBD2 TRBJ2-3 TRBV27 once TGTGCCAGCAGTTATTGGGGACTAGCGGGAGTAAAAGATACGCAGTATTTT CASSYWGLAGVKDTQYF
TRBD1 TRBJ2-3 TRBV4-3 - TGCGCCAGCAGCCAAGGGGACAGCTTGACAGATACGCAGTATTTT CASSQGDSLTDTQYF
- TRBJ2-3 TRBV28 - TGTGCCAGCAGGTTGGGGGGACAGATCAATACGCAGTATTTT CASRLGGQINTQYF
- TRBJ1-4 TRBV7-8 - TGTGCCAGCAGCTTTGCAGGGGAGGAAAAACTGTTTTTT CASSFAGEEKLFF
- TRBJ1-4 TRBV5-4 - TGTGCCAGCAGCTTGTGGGAGACACACAATGAAAAACTGTTTTTT CASSLWETHNEKLFF
- TRBJ2-7 TRBV9 - TGTGCCAGCAGCGTAGCTGACGGAGGCTACGAGCAGTACTTC CASSVADGGYEQYF